Listed below are T cell receptor beta chains from one sample, sequenced in a study of T cells in Graves' hyperthyroidism and ophthalmopathy. MiXCR, applied by TCRdb to the multiplex PCR reads, yields one record per CDR3 protein. The table shows over 500,000 distinct CDR3 sequences, with about 16% occurring only once. The source material was blood. These receptors all stem from a young woman with Graves' ophthalmopathy. CDR3s include the opening cysteine and the closing phenylalanine or tryptophan. A D gene is named only where the DNA matches it firmly. Clone size is shown for a subset of rows, as once, few, many or a class of expanded clone.

v_gene	d_gene	abundance	j_gene	CDR3aa	CDR3nt
TRBV6-5	TRBD2	NA	TRBJ2-1	CASSYWASGSSYNEQFF	TGTGCCAGCAGTTACTGGGCTAGCGGGAGCTCCTACAATGAGCAGTTCTTC
TRBV20-1	TRBD2	NA	TRBJ2-1	CSALREGLGEQFF	TGCAGTGCTTTGCGGGAGGGCCTAGGTGAGCAGTTCTTC
TRBV28	NA	many	TRBJ2-1	CASSRGESSYNEQFF	TGTGCCAGCAGTCGAGGAGAGAGCTCCTACAATGAGCAGTTCTTC
TRBV6-2/TRBV6-3	TRBD1	NA	TRBJ2-7	CASRRDRGVFYEQYF	TGTGCCAGCAGACGGGACAGGGGAGTTTTCTACGAGCAGTACTTC
TRBV9	TRBD1	NA	TRBJ2-3	CASSARPGQGGVDTQYF	TGTGCCAGCAGCGCAAGACCGGGACAGGGAGGTGTAGATACGCAGTATTTT
TRBV27	TRBD2	many	TRBJ2-1	CASSLWALGGRPVNEQFF	TGTGCCAGCAGTTTATGGGCCCTCGGCGGGAGGCCAGTGAATGAGCAGTTCTTC
TRBV20-1	NA	many	TRBJ2-3	CSAARVRPADTQYF	TGCAGTGCTGCCAGGGTGAGGCCAGCAGATACGCAGTATTTT
TRBV3-1	TRBD1	many	TRBJ1-1	CASSQNRGPEAFF	TGTGCCAGCAGCCAAAACAGGGGGCCTGAAGCTTTCTTT
TRBV30	NA	many	TRBJ1-1	CAWSHPREAFF	TGTGCCTGGAGTCACCCGCGGGAAGCTTTCTTT
TRBV9	TRBD1	NA	TRBJ2-7	CASTPGQVSEQYF	TGTGCCAGCACCCCGGGACAGGTGTCCGAGCAGTACTTC
TRBV28	NA	NA	TRBJ1-1	CASRPSTETEAFF	TGTGCCAGCAGGCCTTCGACAGAAACTGAAGCTTTCTTT
TRBV29-1	TRBD2	NA	TRBJ2-1	CSLLAGGLDNEQFF	TGCAGCTTATTAGCGGGAGGACTCGACAATGAGCAGTTCTTC
TRBV5-1	NA	many	TRBJ2-7	CASSLFGSSSYEQYF	TGCGCCAGCAGCTTATTTGGGTCGAGCTCCTACGAGCAGTACTTC
TRBV28	TRBD1	NA	TRBJ1-5	CASGPTGQGNQPQHF	TGTGCCAGCGGGCCCACAGGACAGGGAAATCAGCCCCAGCATTTT
TRBV19	NA	NA	TRBJ2-1	CASSISRAYNEQFF	TGTGCCAGTAGTATTTCGCGGGCCTACAATGAGCAGTTCTTC
TRBV3-1	TRBD2	NA	TRBJ2-1	CASSQGLAGGIINEQFF	TGTGCCAGCAGCCAAGGGCTAGCGGGAGGCATCATCAATGAGCAGTTCTTC
TRBV28	NA	many	TRBJ2-5	CASSPTRQQETQYF	TGTGCCAGCAGTCCCACCAGACAGCAAGAGACCCAGTACTTC
TRBV7-2	TRBD1	NA	TRBJ1-4	CASSLLTGSQEKLFF	TGTGCCAGCAGCTTGCTGACAGGGTCACAAGAAAAACTGTTTTTT
TRBV6-1	NA	few	TRBJ2-3	CASTRIGGRTDTQYF	TGTGCCAGCACCCGAATCGGGGGGCGCACAGATACGCAGTATTTT
TRBV3-1	NA	few	TRBJ1-6	CASSQEYSAYSPLHF	TGTGCCAGCAGCCAAGAATACAGTGCATACTCACCCCTCCACTTT
TRBV20-1	NA	NA	TRBJ1-2	CSASNRALAGYTF	TGCAGTGCTTCAAACAGGGCCCTAGCTGGCTACACCTTC
TRBV27	TRBD1	few	TRBJ1-4	CASMTTGQSAKLFF	TGTGCCAGCATGACAACGGGACAGTCGGCCAAACTGTTTTTT
TRBV7-2	TRBD2	NA	TRBJ2-1	CASSPTSGRMNEQFF	TGTGCCAGCAGCCCGACTAGCGGGAGGATGAATGAGCAGTTCTTC
TRBV3-1	NA	many	TRBJ2-3	CASSQAVGGSTDTQYF	TGTGCCAGCAGCCAAGCCGTCGGAGGTAGCACAGATACGCAGTATTTT
TRBV6-2/TRBV6-3	TRBD2	NA	TRBJ2-3	CASSSGTTPPDTQYF	TGTGCCAGCAGCTCTGGGACTACTCCCCCCGATACGCAGTATTTT
TRBV10-3	NA	few	TRBJ2-1	CAIRDNEQFF	TGTGCCATCAGGGACAATGAGCAGTTCTTC
TRBV6-1	NA	few	TRBJ2-1	CASRRGTVNEQFF	TGTGCCAGCAGGCGAGGGACTGTCAATGAGCAGTTCTTC
TRBV29-1	NA	NA	TRBJ1-3	CSVEDPKGTSSGNTIYF	TGCAGCGTTGAAGACCCTAAGGGGACTAGCTCTGGAAACACCATATATTTT